A single sample is the source of the 10 T cell receptor beta chains below, sequenced in a study of blood T cell repertoires in COVID-19. Repertoires were generated with immunoSEQ multiplex PCR, while TCRdb's copy carries only in-frame clones and drops some. The table has over 120,000 clones, 78% seen once. Material for sequencing was peripheral blood. These receptor sequences come from a woman aged 55-69 years with acute or convalescent COVID-19.

CDR3 residues: CASSLVTSGRGDTQYF. Written as DNA, the CDR3 is TGTGCCAGCAGTTTAGTTACTAGCGGGCGAGGGGATACGCAGTATTTT. This chain links TRBV28 with TRBJ2-3; 9 bases align to TRBD2. Germline lookup yields CDR1 MDHEN and CDR2 SYDVKM. J was trimmed by 6 bases and V by 2 bases; bases with no gene match: 9. This CDR3 has 16 amino acids.

This clone was detected ten times or more. The rearrangement uses TRBV6-6 and TRBJ1-4; D is unresolved. The length of the CDR3 is 16 residues. V shed 8 bases and J shed 4 bases, with 20 bases lying between them. The germline V gene has CDR1 MNHNY and CDR2 SVGAGI (reference sequence). This chain's CDR3 is CASRTRGSVGNEKLFF. CDR3 DNA sequence: TGTGCCAGCCGTACTCGTGGCAGCGTGGGTAATGAAAAACTGTTTTTT.

This chain links TRBV30 with TRBJ2-5; D uncertain. The germline V gene encodes CDR1 GTSNPN and CDR2 SVGIG (reference sequence). V lost 4 bases and J 2 bases, leaving 11 bases between the germline ends. This CDR3 comprises 13 residues. DNA of the CDR3: TGTGCCTGGACTCACGTAGCTCAAGAGACCCAGTACTTC. Its protein is CAWTHVAQETQYF.

CDR3 sequence: CASSETSGYQETQYF. Written as DNA, the CDR3 is TGTGCCAGCAGTGAGACTAGCGGGTACCAAGAGACCCAGTACTTC. V gene TRBV6-1 combines with J gene TRBJ2-5; 10 bases are shared with TRBD2. Germline lookup yields CDR1 MNHNS and CDR2 SASEGT. There are 15 residues in the CDR3. The V segment lost 3 bases and the J segment 0 bases; nucleotides outside the gene matches: 1.

In DNA, the CDR3 is TGTGCCAGCAGTTATCAGTACAGGGGGGACACTGAAGCTTTCTTT. Its protein is CASSYQYRGDTEAFF. V usage is TRBV6-5 and J usage is TRBJ1-1; 8 nucleotides line up with TRBD1. Trimming took 3 bases from V and 3 from J; bases not matched to a gene: 6. This CDR3 spans 15 amino acids. Germline CDR1 is MNHEY and CDR2 is SVGAGI.

The CDR3 protein is CASRRTGQGDSPLHF. CDR3 sequence (DNA): TGTGCCAGCAGAAGAACGGGACAGGGTGATTCACCCCTCCACTTT. The chain combines TRBV6-5 with TRBJ1-6, with 9 bases that match TRBD1. The CDR3 covers 15 residues. CDR1 MNHEY and CDR2 SVGAGI come from the germline V gene. V shed 6 bases, J shed 8 bases, and the junction held 8 bases outside the gene matches.

This chain uses TRBV4-1 with TRBJ2-3; 8 bases match TRBD2. With 0 bases clipped from V and 2 bases from J, the junction kept 13 bases outside the gene matches. Germline loops: CDR1 MGHRA, CDR2 YSYEKL. The CDR3 runs 19 residues. DNA for the CDR3: TGCGCCAGCAGCCAAGAAGACGGGAGGGCCGGGTACGTCACAGATACGCAGTATTTT. Protein: CASSQEDGRAGYVTDTQYF.

The CDR3 DNA reads TGCGCCAGCAGCTTTCCCACTACTGCGCAGTACTTC. It translates to CASSFPTTAQYF. V gene TRBV5-1 combines with J gene TRBJ2-7; D is ambiguous. CDR1 and CDR2 (germline): SGHRS, YFSETQ. This CDR3 has 12 amino acids. Trimming cost V 2 bases and J 9 bases, with 12 bases left between them.

The chain employs TRBV10-3 and TRBJ2-1, with TRBD2 matching over 9 bases. The CDR3 covers 19 residues. V shed 0 bases and J 5 bases; nucleotides not matched to a gene: 14. CDR1 and CDR2 (germline): ENHRY, SYGVKD. The CDR3 sequence: CAISESISGRGGRNNEQFF. The CDR3 DNA is TGTGCCATCAGTGAGTCTATTAGCGGGAGAGGGGGCCGGAACAATGAGCAGTTCTTC.

J is TRBJ1-1 and V is TRBV5-1; 7 nucleotides match TRBD1. The J segment lost 5 bases and the V segment lost 0 bases, leaving 7 bases of the junction unmatched. CDR3 length: 15 amino acids. Germline values: CDR1 SGHRS, CDR2 YFSETQ. DNA for the CDR3: TGCGCCAGCAGCTTGGAACCAGGGGGAGCGACTGAAGCTTTCTTT. Translated, it gives CASSLEPGGATEAFF.